This TCR beta chain was recorded in a study of blood T cell repertoires in COVID-19. As for the study in general: Researchers got acute and convalescent COVID-19 samples from the United States, Italy and Spain. T cells, B-cell-depleted T cells, or PBMCs provided the cDNA or gDNA that served as material.

Methods used by the authors: Researchers report that nucleated cell counts were estimated from reference gene primer amplification. Measured with immunoSEQ multiplex PCR; TCRdb has only the in-frame clones, and not every one. The DNA was the basis for D and trimming; V, J and clone size are from that table. Of 65,000 to 70,000 clones listed, 80% to 90% were seen once; the top ten hold approximately 1.4%. The germline gives CDR1 MNHNS, CDR2 SASEGT. The germline V and J ends were trimmed by 4 bases and 5 bases, with 9 bases remaining between them. CDR3 length: 13 amino acids. The sequenced sample was peripheral blood. This TCR was sampled from a woman in her sixties with acute or convalescent COVID-19. This chain links TRBV6-1 with TRBJ1-5; no clear D gene. CDR3 protein: CASSGNRDQPQHF. The CDR3 coding sequence is TGTGCCAGCAGTGGAAATCGAGATCAGCCCCAGCATTTT.